One TCR beta chain is described in this entry. The sample comes from a study of blood T cell repertoires in COVID-19. As for the study in general: Specimens from acute and convalescent COVID-19 originated in the United States, Italy and Spain. T cells, B-cell-depleted T cells, or PBMCs provided the cDNA or gDNA that served as material.

In the original processing: Reference gene primer amplification gave nucleated cell count estimates. Profiled with immunoSEQ multiplex PCR; TCRdb holds only in-frame clones, not every one. V and J calls and clone size come straight from that table; D and trimming were deduced from the DNA. The sample records 100,000 or so clones, around 79% being singletons. V dropped 4 bases and J dropped 4 bases, with 8 bases sitting between them. This CDR3 comprises 13 residues. Germline CDR1 reads SGHRS; CDR2 reads YFSETQ. The V call is TRBV5-1, the J call TRBJ2-2; no clear D. The origin of this receptor is a human donor in a cohort sampled during active COVID-19. Sequenced sample: peripheral blood. The CDR3 is CASSPRVTGELFF. The DNA of the CDR3 is TGCGCCAGCAGCCCCCGGGTCACCGGGGAGCTGTTTTTT.